The clone carrying this T cell receptor beta chain was found a few times. This record comes from a study of patients and donors after allogeneic stem cell transplantation. TCRdb redid the calling of the RT-PCR reads with MiXCR, one entry per CDR3 protein. The table lists around 240,000 distinct CDR3 sequences, roughly 14% of them singletons. The germline CDR1 and CDR2 sequences are MNHNS and SASEGT. This CDR3 is built from 15 residues. V lost 5 bases, J lost 7 bases, and 8 bases stayed unmatched. The sample was blood, either unsorted or a sorted T cell fraction (not recorded which). This TCR derives from a human donor who was either an allogeneic HSCT recipient or a stem cell or donor lymphocyte infusion donor (not recorded which). It is not recorded whose cells these are; they may come from a transplant donor. This chain connects TRBV6-1 to TRBJ2-5; 12 bases line up with TRBD2. In nucleotides, the CDR3 is TGTGCCAGCAGTCGGACTAGCGGGACTGGTGGGACCCAGTACTTC. Its protein is CASSRTSGTGGTQYF.